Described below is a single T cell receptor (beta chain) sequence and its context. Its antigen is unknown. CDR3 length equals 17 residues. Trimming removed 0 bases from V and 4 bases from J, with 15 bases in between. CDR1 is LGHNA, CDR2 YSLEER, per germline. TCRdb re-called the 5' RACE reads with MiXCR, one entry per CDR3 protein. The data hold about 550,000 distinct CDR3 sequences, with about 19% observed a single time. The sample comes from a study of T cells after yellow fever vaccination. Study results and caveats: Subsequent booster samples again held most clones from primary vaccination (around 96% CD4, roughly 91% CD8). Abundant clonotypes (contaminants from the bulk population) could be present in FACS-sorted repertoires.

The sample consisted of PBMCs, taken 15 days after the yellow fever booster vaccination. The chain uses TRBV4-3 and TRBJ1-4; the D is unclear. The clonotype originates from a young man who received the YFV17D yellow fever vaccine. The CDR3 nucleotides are TGCGCCAGCAGCCAAGATCTATCATCCGACCTTAATGAAAAACTGTTTTTT. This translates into CASSQDLSSDLNEKLFF.